This TCR beta chain was found in a study of blood T cell repertoires in COVID-19. Whole-study context: The samples span acute and convalescent COVID-19 from the United States, Italy and Spain. PBMCs, B-cell-depleted T cells, or T cells were the source of the cDNA or gDNA that made up the material.

In the original processing: Amplification with reference gene primers provided the estimates of nucleated cell counts. Only in-frame clones appear in the TCRdb table, and some are missing; sequencing was by immunoSEQ multiplex PCR. The V and J calls and clone size are taken from that table; D and trimming were inferred from the DNA. The table includes 55,000 to 80,000 clones, just under 95% detected once. Trimming took 5 bases from V and 0 from J, leaving 16 bases between them. The CDR3 is 16 residues long. Germline lookup yields CDR1 SEHNR and CDR2 FQNEAQ (reference sequence). The rearrangement joins TRBV7-9 to TRBJ2-5, with a tentative D call TRBD2 (6 bases). The sample comprised peripheral blood. The receptor was derived from a human donor in a cohort sampled during active COVID-19. CDR3 DNA sequence: TGTGCCAGCAGCGTTCAAAGCGGGCTGTACCAAGAGACCCAGTACTTC. Translated: CASSVQSGLYQETQYF.